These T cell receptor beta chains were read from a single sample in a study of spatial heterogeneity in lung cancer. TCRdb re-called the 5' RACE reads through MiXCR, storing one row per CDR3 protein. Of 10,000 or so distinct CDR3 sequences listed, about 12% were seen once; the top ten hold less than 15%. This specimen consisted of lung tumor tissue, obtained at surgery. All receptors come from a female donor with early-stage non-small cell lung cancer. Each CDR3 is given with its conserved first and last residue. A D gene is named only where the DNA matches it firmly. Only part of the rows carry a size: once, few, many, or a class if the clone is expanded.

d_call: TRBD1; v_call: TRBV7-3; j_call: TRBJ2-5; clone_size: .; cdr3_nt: TGTGCCAGCAGCCCCCGGACAGGATGGGGAGAGACCCAGTACTTC; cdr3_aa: CASSPRTGWGETQYF
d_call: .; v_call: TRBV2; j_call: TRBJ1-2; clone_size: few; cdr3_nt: TGTGCCGGTCCTGGGACCCCATATGGCTACACCTTC; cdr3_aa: CAGPGTPYGYTF
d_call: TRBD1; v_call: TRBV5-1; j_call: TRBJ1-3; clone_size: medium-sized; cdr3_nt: TGCGCCAGCAGCCTACAGGGGATTCTCTCTGGAAACACCATATATTTT; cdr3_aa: CASSLQGILSGNTIYF
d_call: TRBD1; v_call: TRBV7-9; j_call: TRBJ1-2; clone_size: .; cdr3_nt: TGTGCCAGCAGCTCACAGAATCGTTGGGTCAGGGGGACAGCTAACTATGGCTACACCTTC; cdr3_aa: CASSSQNRWVRGTANYGYTF
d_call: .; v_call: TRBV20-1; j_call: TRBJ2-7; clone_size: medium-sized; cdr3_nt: TGCAGTGCTATTCCCGGACCGTCCCCCTACGAGCAGTACTTC; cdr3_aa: CSAIPGPSPYEQYF
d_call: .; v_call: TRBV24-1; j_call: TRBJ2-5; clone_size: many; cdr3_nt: TGTGCCACCAGTGGTACAGGGACAAAGGAGACCCAGTACTTC; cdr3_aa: CATSGTGTKETQYF
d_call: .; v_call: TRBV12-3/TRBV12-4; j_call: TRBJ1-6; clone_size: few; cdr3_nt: TGTGCCAGCAGTTCCGGGGGTACCCTCCACTTT; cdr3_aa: CASSSGGTLHF
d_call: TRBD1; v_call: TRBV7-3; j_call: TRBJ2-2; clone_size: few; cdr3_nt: TGTGCCAGCAGCTCGCCCAGACAGGGCACCGGGGAGCTGTTTTTT; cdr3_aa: CASSSPRQGTGELFF
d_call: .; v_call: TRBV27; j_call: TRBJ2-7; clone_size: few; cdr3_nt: TGTGCCAGCAGCCCCGGGACTCCGGACCAGCAGTACTTC; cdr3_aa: CASSPGTPDQQYF
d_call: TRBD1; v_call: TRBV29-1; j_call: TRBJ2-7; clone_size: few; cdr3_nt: TGCAGCGCGGACAGGGGAAGCGAGCAGCACTTC; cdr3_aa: CSADRGSEQHF
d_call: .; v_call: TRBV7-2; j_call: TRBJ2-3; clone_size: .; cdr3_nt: TGTGCCAGCAGCTTAGTTCGATTAGCCACAGATACGCAGTATTTT; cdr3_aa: CASSLVRLATDTQYF
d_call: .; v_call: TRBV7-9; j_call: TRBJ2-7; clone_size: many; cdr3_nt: TGTGCCAGCAGCCCCCCAGGGGGGCCGTACGAGCAGTACTTC; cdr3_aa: CASSPPGGPYEQYF
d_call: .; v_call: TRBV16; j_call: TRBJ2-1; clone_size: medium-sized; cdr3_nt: TGTGCCAGCAGCCAATCGAACCGCCCAAGCTCCTACAATGAGCAGTTCTTC; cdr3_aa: CASSQSNRPSSYNEQFF
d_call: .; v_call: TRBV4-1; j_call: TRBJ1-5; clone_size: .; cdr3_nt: TGCGCCAGCAGCCAAGTACAGGGCCACCAGCCCCAGCATTTT; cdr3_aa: CASSQVQGHQPQHF
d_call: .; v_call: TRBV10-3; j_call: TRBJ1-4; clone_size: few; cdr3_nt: TGTGCCATCAGTGAGTCCCGGACCGAACCAGGCGAAAAACTGTTTTTT; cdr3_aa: CAISESRTEPGEKLFF
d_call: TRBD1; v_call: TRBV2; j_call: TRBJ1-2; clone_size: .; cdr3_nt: TGTGCCAGCAGTGGTCAGGGGGGCGATGGCTACACCTTC; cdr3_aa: CASSGQGGDGYTF
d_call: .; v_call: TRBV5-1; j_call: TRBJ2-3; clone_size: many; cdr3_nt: TGCGCCAGCAGTACCAGTTTCACAGATACGCAGTATTTT; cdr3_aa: CASSTSFTDTQYF
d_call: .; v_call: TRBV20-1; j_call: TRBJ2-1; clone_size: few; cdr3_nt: TGCAGTGCTAGGTTGAGGGGGTCCTACAATGAGCAGTTCTTC; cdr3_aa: CSARLRGSYNEQFF
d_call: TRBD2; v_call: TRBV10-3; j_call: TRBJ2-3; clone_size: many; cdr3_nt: TGTGCCATCAGTGAGTTTAGCGGGGCCAGGGGCACAGATACGCAGTATTTT; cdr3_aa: CAISEFSGARGTDTQYF
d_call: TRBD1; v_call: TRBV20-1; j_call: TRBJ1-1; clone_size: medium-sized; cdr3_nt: TGCAGTGCTAGGAAGGCTAGACAGGGACTCATGAACACTGAAGCTTTCTTT; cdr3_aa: CSARKARQGLMNTEAFF
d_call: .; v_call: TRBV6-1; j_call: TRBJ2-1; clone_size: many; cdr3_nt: TGTGCCAGCAGTGAAGCGCTTCAGTCTCTTAGCGGTTACAATGAGCAGTTCTTC; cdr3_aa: CASSEALQSLSGYNEQFF
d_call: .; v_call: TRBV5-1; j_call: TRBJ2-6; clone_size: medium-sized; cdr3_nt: TGCGCCAGCAGCCAGAGCTCTGGGGCCAACGTCCTGACTTTC; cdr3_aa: CASSQSSGANVLTF
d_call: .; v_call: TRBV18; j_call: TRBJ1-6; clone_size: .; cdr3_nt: TGTGCCAGCTCACCGGGGGCGTATAATTCACCCCTCCACTTT; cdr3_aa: CASSPGAYNSPLHF
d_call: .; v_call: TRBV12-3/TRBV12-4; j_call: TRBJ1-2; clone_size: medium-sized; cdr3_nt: TGTGCCAGCAGTTTAGATCTCCACAGGAGATACTTC; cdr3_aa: CASSLDLHRRYF
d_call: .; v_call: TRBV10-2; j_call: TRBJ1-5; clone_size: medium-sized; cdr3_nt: TGCGCCAGCAGTGGGGCCGGCAATCAGCCCCAGCATTTT; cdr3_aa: CASSGAGNQPQHF
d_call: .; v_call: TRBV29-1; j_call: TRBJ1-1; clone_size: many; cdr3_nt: TGCAGCGTTGTACGGGATGGGACTGAAGCTTTCTTT; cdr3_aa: CSVVRDGTEAFF
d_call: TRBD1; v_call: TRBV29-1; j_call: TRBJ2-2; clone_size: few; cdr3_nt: TGCAGCGTTGACACACCGGGACAGGGAATCATCGGGGAGCTGTTTTTT; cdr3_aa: CSVDTPGQGIIGELFF
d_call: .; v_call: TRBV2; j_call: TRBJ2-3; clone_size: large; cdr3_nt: TGTGCCAGCACCAAAGACTACACAGATACGCAGTATTTT; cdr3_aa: CASTKDYTDTQYF
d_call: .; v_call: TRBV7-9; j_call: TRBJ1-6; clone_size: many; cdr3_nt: TGTGCCAGCAGACGGGAAACAGGGAATTTTTCACCCCTCCACTTT; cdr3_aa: CASRRETGNFSPLHF
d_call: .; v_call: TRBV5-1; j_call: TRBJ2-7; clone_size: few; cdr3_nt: TGCGCCAGCAGCTTGGAAGGGGGGACGGGATCCTACGAGCAGTACTTC; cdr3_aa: CASSLEGGTGSYEQYF
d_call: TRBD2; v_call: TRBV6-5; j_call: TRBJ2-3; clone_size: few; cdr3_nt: TGTGCCAGCAGTTCTCGGACTAGCGCAAGGACAGATACGCAGTATTTT; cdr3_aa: CASSSRTSARTDTQYF
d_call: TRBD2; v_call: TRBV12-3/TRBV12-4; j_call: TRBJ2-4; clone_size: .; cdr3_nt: TGTGCCAGCACCGCCGGGACTAGCGGGAACATTCAGTACTTC; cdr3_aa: CASTAGTSGNIQYF
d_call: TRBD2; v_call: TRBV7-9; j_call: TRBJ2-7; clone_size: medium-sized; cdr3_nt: TGTGCCAGCAGCTTCTCCAGCGGGACTATCTCCTACGAGCAGTACTTC; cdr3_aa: CASSFSSGTISYEQYF
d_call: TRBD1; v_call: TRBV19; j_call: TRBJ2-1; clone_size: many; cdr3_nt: TGTGCCAGTAGGGACAGGTCCCGCTTATTAGGCAATGAGCAGTTCTTC; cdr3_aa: CASRDRSRLLGNEQFF
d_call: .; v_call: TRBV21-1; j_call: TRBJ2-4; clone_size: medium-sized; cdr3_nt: TGTGCCAGCAGCAAAGAGGGCAGGGAAGGAAACATTCAGTACTTC; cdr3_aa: CASSKEGREGNIQYF
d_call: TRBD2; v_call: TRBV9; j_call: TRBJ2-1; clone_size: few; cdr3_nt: TGTGCCAGCAGCGCCGGACTAGCGGGAGACAAAATTGAGCAGTTCTTC; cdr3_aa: CASSAGLAGDKIEQFF
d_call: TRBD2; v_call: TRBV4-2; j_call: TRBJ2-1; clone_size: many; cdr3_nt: TGTGCCAGCAGACGAAGCGGGGGGGCCAATGAGCAGTTCTTC; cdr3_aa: CASRRSGGANEQFF
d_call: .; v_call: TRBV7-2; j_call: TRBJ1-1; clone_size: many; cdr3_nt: TGTGCCAGCAGCTTAGGACAAGCTTTCTTT; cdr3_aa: CASSLGQAFF
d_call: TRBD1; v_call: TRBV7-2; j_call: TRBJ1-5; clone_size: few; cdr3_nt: TGTGCCAGCAGCGGGACAGTCAATCAGCCCCAGCATTTT; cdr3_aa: CASSGTVNQPQHF
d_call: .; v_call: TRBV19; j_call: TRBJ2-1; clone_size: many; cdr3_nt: TGTGCCAGTAGCCGTTTCTATATAGCGGTGAGCTCCTACAATGAGCAGTTCTTC; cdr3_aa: CASSRFYIAVSSYNEQFF
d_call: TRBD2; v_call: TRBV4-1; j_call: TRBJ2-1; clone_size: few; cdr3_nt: TGCGCCAGCAGCCAAGGGCTAGCGGGAGTCTACAATGAGCAGTTCTTC; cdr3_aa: CASSQGLAGVYNEQFF
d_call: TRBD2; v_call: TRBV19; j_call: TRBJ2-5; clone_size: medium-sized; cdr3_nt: TGTGCCAGTAGCAGCGGGGGGGCCGGAGAGACCCAGTACTTC; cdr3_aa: CASSSGGAGETQYF
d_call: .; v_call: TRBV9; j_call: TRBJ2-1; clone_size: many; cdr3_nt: TGTGCCAGCAGCGTAGAACTAGCTATAAGCCCCTTCTTCTTC; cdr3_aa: CASSVELAISPFFF
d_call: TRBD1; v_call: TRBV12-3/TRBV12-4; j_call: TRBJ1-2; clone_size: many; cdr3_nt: TGTGCCACAAGACAGGGAGCGTCCGGCTACACCTTC; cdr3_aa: CATRQGASGYTF
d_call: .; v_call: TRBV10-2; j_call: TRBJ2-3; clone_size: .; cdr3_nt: TGCGCCAGCTTCAGCGGCGCGACAGATACGCAGTATTTT; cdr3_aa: CASFSGATDTQYF
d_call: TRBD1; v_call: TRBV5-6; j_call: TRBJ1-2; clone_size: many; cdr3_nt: TGTGCCAGCAGCTTGTGGACAGGGGATTTTGGCTACACCTTC; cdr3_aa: CASSLWTGDFGYTF
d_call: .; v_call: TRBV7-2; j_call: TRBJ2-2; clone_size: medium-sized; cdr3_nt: TGTGCCAGCAGCCCCAGGGAACGCGGCACCGGGGAGCTGTTTTTT; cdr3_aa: CASSPRERGTGELFF
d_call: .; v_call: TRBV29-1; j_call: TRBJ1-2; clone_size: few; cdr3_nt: TGCAGCGTTGAGGTAGTCGATGAGGGCTATGGCTACACCTTC; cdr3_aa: CSVEVVDEGYGYTF
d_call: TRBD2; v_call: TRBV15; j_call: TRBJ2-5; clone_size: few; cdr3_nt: TGTGCCACCAGCAGCAAGACTAGCGGGGGCGAGACCCAGTACTTC; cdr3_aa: CATSSKTSGGETQYF
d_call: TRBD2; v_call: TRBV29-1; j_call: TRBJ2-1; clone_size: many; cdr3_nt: TGCAGCGTTGAGGTCCAGACTAAGCGGGGTCTATTC; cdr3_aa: CSVEVQTKRGLF
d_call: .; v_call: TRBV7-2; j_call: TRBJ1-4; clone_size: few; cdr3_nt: TGTGCCAGCACCCTAGGGGGGGTTTCGAATGAAAAACTGTTTTTT; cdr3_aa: CASTLGGVSNEKLFF
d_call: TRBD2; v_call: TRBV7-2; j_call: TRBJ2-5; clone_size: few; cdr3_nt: TGTGCCAGCAGCCCAGGGACTAGCGGGGTCGAGACCCAGTACTTC; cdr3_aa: CASSPGTSGVETQYF